These 29 T cell receptor beta chains originate from one sample sequenced in a study of T cell responses to AZD1222 COVID-19 vaccine. TCRdb's copy holds only in-frame clones and misses some; the assay was immunoSEQ multiplex PCR. Altogether roughly 150,000 clones are present, approximately 90% being singletons, with the ten largest covering about 1.6%. The source was peripheral blood, collected 28 days after the second AZD1222 dose. These TCRs come from an adult who received the AZD1222 COVID-19 vaccine.

The gene calls are TRBV3-1 (or the pseudogene TRBV3-2) and TRBJ1-1; TRBD1 agrees at 12 bases. Per the germline V gene, CDR1 is LGHDT and CDR2 is YNNKEL (reference sequence). This CDR3 contains 14 residues. Trimming took 3 bases from V and 7 from J; bases not matched to a gene: 3. This chain's CDR3 is CASSHRDRGLEAFF. CDR3 nucleotides: TGTGCCAGCAGCCACCGGGACAGGGGGCTTGAAGCTTTCTTT.

CDR3 protein: CASSEGQGVDYGYTF. DNA of the CDR3: TGTGCCAGCAGTGAGGGACAGGGGGTAGACTATGGCTACACCTTC. J is TRBJ1-2 and V is TRBV6-1; 11 bases are a match to TRBD1. Germline V lookup: CDR1 MNHNS, CDR2 SASEGT. The CDR3 spans 15 residues. V lost 3 bases to trimming and J lost 3 bases; unmatched junction nucleotides: 3.

This chain connects TRBV11-2 to TRBJ2-7; possibly TRBD1 or TRBD2 for D (5 bases each). Germline V CDR1 and CDR2: SGHAT, FQNNGV. The CDR3 runs 12 residues. V shed 4 bases and J shed 4 bases, with 8 bases lying between them. CDR3 DNA: TGTGCCAGCAGCTATGGGGGTTACGAGCAGTACTTC. Translating it yields CASSYGGYEQYF.

This clone was seen a single time. This sequence joins TRBV6-4 and TRBJ1-6, with TRBD1 identical over 8 bases. Germline-derived CDR1 and CDR2 are MRHNA and SNTAGT. This CDR3 has 13 residues. The junction had 2 bases not matched to a gene; V was cut back by 8 bases and J by 5 bases. CDR3 residues: CASRQGHNSPLHF. CDR3 coding DNA: TGTGCCAGCCGACAGGGGCATAATTCACCCCTCCACTTT.

This chain joins TRBV27 and TRBJ2-2, with unresolved D. Germline-derived CDR1 and CDR2 are MNHEY and SMNVEV (reference sequence). The V and J ends lost 1 base and 8 bases respectively, with 14 bases between them. The CDR3 runs to 15 residues. The DNA for the CDR3 is TGTGCCAGCAGTTTATTTCAAGACTGGGCTGGGGAGCTGTTTTTT. Amino acids: CASSLFQDWAGELFF.

The chain has TRBV6-1 and TRBJ1-2; possibly TRBD1 for D (5 bases). The ends were cut back, 2 bases at V and 4 bases at J, with 8 bases in the middle. The CDR3 is 13 amino acids. The germline gives CDR1 MNHNS, CDR2 SASEGT. This chain's CDR3 is CASSELGGYGYTF. The CDR3 nucleotides read TGTGCCAGCAGTGAACTGGGGGGCTATGGCTACACCTTC.

The chain links TRBV5-3 to TRBJ1-1, with no clear D. TRBV5-3 is classed as an ORF, of uncertain function. The length of the CDR3 is 12 residues. Trimming took off 4 bases at V and 3 bases at J, with 7 bases between the two ends. In DNA form, the CDR3 reads TGTGCCAGAAGCCTGGGAGACACTGAAGCTTTCTTT. Protein: CARSLGDTEAFF.

The rearrangement links TRBV28 to TRBJ1-2; D unresolved. Trimming took 2 bases from V and 4 from J, leaving 11 bases between them. The CDR3 sequence is 14 residues long. CDR1 is MDHEN, CDR2 SYDVKM, per germline. The CDR3 is CASSLLVEIYGYTF. CDR3 nucleotide sequence: TGTGCCAGCAGTTTACTCGTAGAGATCTATGGCTACACCTTC.

This clone was detected once. V is TRBV29-1 and J is TRBJ1-2; D is undetermined. The CDR3 totals 12 residues. The V gene lost 3 bases and the J gene lost 7 bases, with 12 bases spanning the gap. Germline CDR1 reads SQVTM; CDR2 reads ANQGSEA. The CDR3 sequence is CSVDLGWSGYTF. CDR3 DNA sequence: TGCAGCGTTGACTTGGGGTGGAGTGGCTACACCTTC.

The rearrangement links TRBV3-1 (or the pseudogene TRBV3-2) to TRBJ1-4; perhaps TRBD1 as D (5 bases). V lost 5 bases to trimming and J lost 4 bases, with 11 bases between them. Germline V CDR1 and CDR2: LGHDT, YNNKEL (reference sequence). CDR3 size: 14 residues. The CDR3 protein is CASSLNRLNEKLFF. DNA for the CDR3: TGTGCCAGCAGCTTAAACAGGCTTAATGAAAAACTGTTTTTT.

V usage is TRBV5-1 and J usage is TRBJ1-1; D call uncertain. In germline, CDR1 is SGHRS, CDR2 YFSETQ. The CDR3 covers 14 residues. V lost 4 bases and J 0 bases, leaving 10 bases between the germline ends. CDR3 in amino acids: CASSASTVNTEAFF. The DNA for the CDR3 is TGCGCCAGCAGCGCTTCCACCGTGAACACTGAAGCTTTCTTT.

The gene calls are TRBV28 and TRBJ1-5; 7 positions match TRBD1. Trimming removed 6 bases from V and 4 bases from J; junction bases left unmatched: 6. The germline V gene encodes CDR1 MDHEN and CDR2 SYDVKM. The CDR3 consists of 14 residues. The CDR3 sequence: CASRVTGRNQPQHF. The DNA for the CDR3 is TGTGCCAGCAGGGTGACAGGGCGTAATCAGCCCCAGCATTTT. The variable domain in full, with the rest retrieved from reference TRBV28 and TRBJ1-5, is DVKVTQSSRYLVKRTGEKVFLECVQDMDHENMFWYRQDPGLGLRLIYFSYDVKMKEKGDIPEGYSVSREKKERFSLILESASTNQTSMYLCASRVTGRNQPQHFGDGTRLSIL.

V is TRBV6-5 and J is TRBJ2-5; D not certain. Germline values: CDR1 MNHEY, CDR2 SVGAGI. The CDR3 extends over 13 amino acids. Trimming pared 8 bases from V and 0 bases from J, leaving 10 bases between. This chain's CDR3 is CASGDHDQETQYF. The DNA of the CDR3 is TGTGCCAGCGGAGACCACGACCAAGAGACCCAGTACTTC.

This clone came up a few times. The chain links TRBV2 to TRBJ1-5, with a possible D match to TRBD1 (5 bases). This CDR3 has 12 amino acids. Germline V gene lookup returns CDR1 SNHLY and CDR2 FYNNEI. The germline V and J ends were trimmed by 6 bases and 6 bases, with 9 bases remaining between them. CDR3 DNA sequence: TGTGCCAGCAGGACAGAGGCTCAGCCCCAGCATTTT. This sequence encodes CASRTEAQPQHF.

The chain is built from TRBV18 and TRBJ2-1; 9 nucleotides agree with TRBD2. V lost 2 bases, J lost 9 bases, and 8 bases stayed unmatched. The V gene's germline CDR1 is KGHSH and CDR2 LQKENI. This CDR3 region has 15 residues. CDR3 amino acids: CASSPEYLAGREQFF. The CDR3 nucleotides read TGTGCCAGCTCACCAGAGTACCTAGCGGGGCGTGAGCAGTTCTTC. The full variable domain, in which reference TRBV18 and TRBJ2-1 provide the parts outside the CDR3, is NAGVMQNPRHLVRRRGQEARLRCSPMKGHSHVYWYRQLPEEGLKFMVYLQKENIIDESGMPKERFSAEFPKEGPSILRIQQVVRGDSAAYFCASSPEYLAGREQFFGPGTRLTVL.

This clone was recorded a few times. This rearrangement joins TRBV27 to TRBJ2-3; 9 nucleotides line up with TRBD2. The germline gives CDR1 MNHEY, CDR2 SMNVEV (reference sequence). CDR3 length: 16 amino acids. The ends lost 5 bases at V and 9 bases at J; junction bases unmatched: 15. The CDR3 region is CASSQKAGGAVDTQYF. The CDR3 DNA reads as TGTGCCAGCAGTCAGAAAGCGGGGGGAGCCGTTGACACGCAGTATTTT.

CDR3 amino acids: CASSLPRNEQYF. As DNA, the CDR3 is TGTGCCAGCAGCTTACCTAGGAACGAGCAGTACTTC. The V and J genes are TRBV7-9 and TRBJ2-7; D remains unclear. CDR3 length equals 12 residues. Germline lookup yields CDR1 SEHNR and CDR2 FQNEAQ (reference sequence). V was trimmed by 2 bases and J by 5 bases, leaving 7 bases between them.

This clone is a singleton in its sample. The genes are TRBV27 and TRBJ1-1; no clear D gene. Germline loops: CDR1 MNHEY, CDR2 SMNVEV (reference sequence). The CDR3 is made up of 15 amino acids. The ends were cut back, 3 bases at V and 8 bases at J, with 19 bases in the middle. CDR3 loop: CASSLVKAVDSEAFF. Written as DNA, the CDR3 is TGTGCCAGCAGTTTGGTGAAGGCGGTCGATAGCGAAGCTTTCTTT.

The chain joins TRBV11-2 to TRBJ2-7; no reliable D call. Germline V gives CDR1 SGHAT, CDR2 FQNNGV. Deletions cut 2 bases from V and 6 bases from J, with 5 bases between. The CDR3 is 11 amino acids. The CDR3 coding sequence is TGTGCCAGCAGCTTAACTTTCGAGCAGTACTTC. Translating gives CASSLTFEQYF.

The chain links TRBV19 to TRBJ1-5; tentative D call: TRBD1 (6 bases). V was pared by 5 bases and J by 3 bases, with 11 bases between. From germline, CDR1 is LNHDA and CDR2 SQIVND (reference sequence). The CDR3 is 14 residues long. DNA of the CDR3: TGTGCCAGTAGTCACAGGGAGGTCAATCAGCCCCAGCATTTT. This gives the protein CASSHREVNQPQHF.

This clone was detected only once. The rearrangement uses TRBV30 and TRBJ2-7; either TRBD1 or TRBD2 may supply D (5 bases each). The germline V gene has CDR1 GTSNPN and CDR2 SVGIG (reference sequence). The CDR3 length is 12 residues. V lost 0 bases and J 5 bases, leaving 8 bases between the germline ends. CDR3 region: CAWSVEGNEQYF. CDR3 DNA sequence: TGTGCCTGGAGTGTCGAGGGGAACGAGCAGTACTTC.

The chain couples TRBV7-2 to TRBJ2-2, with 9 bases that match TRBD2. Per germline, CDR1 SGHTA and CDR2 FQGNSA. The CDR3 covers 16 residues. V dropped 4 bases and J dropped 2; count of bases not matched to a gene: 5. CDR3 in DNA: TGTGCCAGCAGCTCCCCGGGACTAGCTAACACCGGGGAGCTGTTTTTT. It codes for CASSSPGLANTGELFF.

The chain combines TRBV24-1 with TRBJ2-5; 9 bases line up with TRBD1. The CDR3 runs 17 residues. Trimming took 4 bases from V and 3 from J; bases not matched to a gene: 11. The V gene's germline CDR1 is KGHDR and CDR2 SFDVKD. Here the CDR3 DNA reads TGTGCCACCAGTGACTACACTGTGGGGACAGGGAAAGAGACCCAGTACTTC. The encoded protein is CATSDYTVGTGKETQYF.

CDR3 loop: CASSLEGQNNYGYTF. The CDR3, as DNA: TGCGCCAGCAGCTTGGAGGGTCAGAATAACTATGGCTACACCTTC. The V and J genes are TRBV5-1 and TRBJ1-2; no clear D. The length of the CDR3 is 15 residues. The V end lost 0 bases, the J end lost 1 base, and 10 bases lay between the germline ends. The germline V gene has CDR1 SGHRS and CDR2 YFSETQ. The full variable domain, with the rest looked up from reference TRBV5-1 and TRBJ1-2, is KAGVTQTPRYLIKTRGQQVTLSCSPISGHRSVSWYQQTPGQGLQFLFEYFSETQRNKGNFPGRFSGRQFSNSRSEMNVSTLELGDSALYLCASSLEGQNNYGYTFGSGTRLTVV.

V is TRBV10-2 and J is TRBJ2-1; tentatively, D is TRBD2 (5 bases). The CDR3 has 14 residues. V was cut by 7 bases and J by 4 bases, with 14 bases left in between. Per the germline V gene, CDR1 is WSHSY and CDR2 is SAAADI. The CDR3 sequence is CASTFRTSYNEQFF. In nucleotides, the CDR3 is TGCGCCAGCACATTTCGGACTTCTTACAATGAGCAGTTCTTC.

The J gene is TRBJ1-2, the V gene TRBV19; 10 bases agree with TRBD1. Unmatched junction bases numbered 6, after V lost 2 bases and J lost 3 bases. CDR1 and CDR2 from the germline V gene are LNHDA and SQIVND (reference sequence). The CDR3 covers 16 residues. CDR3 coding DNA: TGTGCCAGTAGTATAATCGGGGACAGGGGATACTATGGCTACACCTTC. Encoded protein: CASSIIGDRGYYGYTF.

The chain employs TRBV27 and TRBJ1-5, with no clear D. Germline loops: CDR1 MNHEY, CDR2 SMNVEV (reference sequence). With 2 bases removed from V and 1 base from J, the gap between germline ends came to 15 bases. The CDR3 spans 17 residues. CDR3 residues: CASSLEWTTGSNQPQHF. Here the CDR3 DNA reads TGTGCCAGCAGTTTAGAGTGGACCACGGGGAGCAATCAGCCCCAGCATTTT.

The chain couples TRBV4-1 to TRBJ1-4; D is uncertain. The CDR3 covers 15 residues. Germline V gene lookup returns CDR1 MGHRA and CDR2 YSYEKL. Trimming stripped 1 base from V and 7 bases from J, with 13 bases between. The CDR3, as DNA: TGCGCCAGCAGCCAAGGGACGATGGAACGTGAAAAACTGTTTTTT. Its protein product is CASSQGTMEREKLFF.

The chain links TRBV6-5 to TRBJ2-1, with TRBD2 as a possible D gene (7 bases). Germline V gene sequence: CDR1 MNHEY, CDR2 SVGAGI. Trimming took off 0 bases at V and 5 bases at J, with 14 bases between the two ends. The CDR3 contains 16 residues. This CDR3 is CASSYSRGGGNNEQFF. The CDR3 coding sequence is TGTGCCAGCAGTTACTCAAGGGGGGGAGGAAACAATGAGCAGTTCTTC.